Below, 20 T cell receptor beta chains from the same sample are listed, as sequenced in a study of shared clonotypes between healthy human individuals. The method was immunoSEQ multiplex PCR; TCRdb's version includes in-frame clones alone and lacks a portion of them. The sample holds about half a million clones, roughly 85% seen once. Specimen: PBMCs. Every receptor here comes from a woman in her 40s in good health. Some clones in this sample may be carry-over from other donors' samples.

The rearrangement uses TRBV11-2 and TRBJ2-1; 7 nucleotides line up with TRBD2. Looked up from germline, CDR1 is SGHAT and CDR2 is FQNNGV. The CDR3 has 15 residues. J gave up 3 bases and V 5 bases, and 7 bases lay outside the gene matches. The CDR3 spells CASSTRGTIYNEQFF. The CDR3 region has the DNA TGTGCCAGCAGCACTCGCGGGACTATCTACAATGAGCAGTTCTTC.

This clone has just one count. The chain joins TRBV2 to TRBJ1-1; 7 positions agree with TRBD1. J gave up 7 bases and V 5 bases, and 7 bases lay outside the gene matches. The CDR3 loop spans 13 amino acids. Germline-derived CDR1 and CDR2 are SNHLY and FYNNEI. DNA of the CDR3: TGTGCCAGCAGTAAAAGACAGGGAGATGAAGCTTTCTTT. Its protein is CASSKRQGDEAFF.

The chain employs TRBV7-9 and TRBJ2-1; D ambiguous. The germline V and J ends were trimmed by 2 bases and 8 bases, with 7 bases remaining between them. The CDR3 runs to 12 residues. Germline V gene sequence: CDR1 SEHNR, CDR2 FQNEAQ (reference sequence). The CDR3 spells CASSLKQDEQFF. CDR3 nucleotide sequence: TGTGCCAGCAGCTTAAAGCAGGATGAGCAGTTCTTC.

The V and J genes are TRBV6-5 and TRBJ1-2; 10 nucleotides align to TRBD1. The V and J ends lost 6 bases and 6 bases, in that order; junction bases with no gene match: 4. The germline CDR1 and CDR2 sequences are MNHEY and SVGAGI. The CDR3 consists of 13 residues. The CDR3 protein is CASRLDRGHGYTF. CDR3 coding DNA: TGTGCCAGCAGACTAGACAGGGGGCATGGCTACACCTTC.

This clone was seen a few times. CDR3 in amino acids: CASSAPGTAGLDQYF. CDR3 in DNA: TGTGCCAGCAGCGCCCCCGGGACAGCCGGGTTGGACCAGTACTTC. This chain links TRBV7-9 with TRBJ2-5, with TRBD1 matching 7 bases. The V and J ends lost 5 bases and 10 bases, in that order; junction bases with no gene match: 16. CDR3 length: 15 residues. Germline loops: CDR1 SEHNR, CDR2 FQNEAQ (reference sequence).

The count of this clone is one. The J gene is TRBJ1-5, the V gene TRBV21-1; the table's D gene call, TRBD1, was not cross checked with the DNA. TRBV21-1 corresponds to a pseudogene. The CDR3 has 18 amino acids. As DNA, the CDR3 is TGTGCCAGCATCCGGGACAGGGGGCCTTCGGGGAGCAATCAGCCCCAGCATTTT. Residues: CASIRDRGPSGSNQPQHF.

This clone has more than one count but fewer than ten. The DNA for the CDR3 is TGTGCCAGCGGCCCGATGAGGTTTGGGGACATTCAGTACTTC. The encoded protein is CASGPMRFGDIQYF. The rearrangement joins TRBV6-1 to TRBJ2-4; D not resolved. Looked up from germline, CDR1 is MNHNS and CDR2 is SASEGT. The CDR3 is 14 amino acids. V lost 8 bases and J lost 8, with 19 bases in between.

The chain links TRBV18 to TRBJ1-2, with 8 bases lining up with TRBD1. Germline V gene lookup returns CDR1 KGHSH and CDR2 LQKENI. There are 14 residues in the CDR3. After removal of 0 bases from V and 7 bases from J, the junction contained 4 bases not matched to a gene. CDR3: CASSPPDRDSGYTF. The CDR3 nucleotides read TGTGCCAGCTCACCACCGGACAGGGATTCTGGCTACACCTTC.

This clone showed up just a few times. The chain has TRBV9 and TRBJ2-1; a weak D match, TRBD2 (6 bases). The CDR3 loop spans 16 amino acids. The germline V gene encodes CDR1 SGDLS and CDR2 YYNGEE. Deletions cut 1 base from V and 4 bases from J, with 15 bases between. This chain's CDR3 is CASSVFGGGGYNEQFF. The CDR3 DNA sequence: TGTGCCAGCAGCGTATTTGGGGGAGGAGGGTACAATGAGCAGTTCTTC. The whole variable domain, filled in from reference TRBV9 and TRBJ2-1, reads DSGVTQTPKHLITATGQRVTLRCSPRSGDLSVYWYQQSLDQGLQFLIQYYNGEERAKGNILERFSAQQFPDLHSELNLSSLELGDSALYFCASSVFGGGGYNEQFFGPGTRLTVL.

The sample holds one count of this clone. This may be a read error, as it is one base from a much larger clone. The V gene is TRBV9, the J gene TRBJ1-5; 7 bases agree with TRBD1. Trimming cost V 4 bases and J 7 bases; bases outside gene matches: 11. This CDR3 is built from 15 residues. The V gene's germline CDR1 is SGDLS and CDR2 YYNGEE. The CDR3 spells CASSLQGRSVQPQHF. The CDR3 bases are TGTGCCAGCAGCCTACAGGGGCGTTCGGTGCAGCCCCAGCATTTT.

This clone was seen many times. V usage is TRBV6-6 and J usage is TRBJ1-5; no reliable D call. With 2 bases removed from V and 5 bases from J, the gap between germline ends came to 13 bases. The germline V gene encodes CDR1 MNHNY and CDR2 SVGAGI (reference sequence). There are 15 residues in the CDR3. DNA of the CDR3: TGTGCCAGCAGTTACGAGCCTTCTGGGTATCAGCCCCAGCATTTT. It yields the protein CASSYEPSGYQPQHF.

This clone was observed a handful of times. J is TRBJ1-5 and V is TRBV5-1; TRBD1 aligns across 7 bases. Germline V lookup: CDR1 SGHRS, CDR2 YFSETQ. The J segment lost 8 bases and the V segment lost 2 bases, leaving 7 bases of the junction unmatched. The CDR3 length is 14 residues. CDR3: CASSFTGDGEPQHF. The CDR3 bases are TGCGCCAGCAGCTTCACAGGGGATGGGGAGCCCCAGCATTTT.

The V call is TRBV5-6, the J call TRBJ2-5, with D perhaps given as TRBD1 or TRBD2 (5 bases each). CDR3 size: 14 residues. Trimming shortened V by 4 bases and J by 6 bases, and 16 bases separated the two germline ends. From germline, CDR1 is SGHDT and CDR2 YYEEEE. The CDR3 sequence is CASSNGRTGQTQYF. The DNA for the CDR3 is TGTGCCAGCAGCAATGGGCGCACGGGGCAGACCCAGTACTTC.

This clone appeared once. The chain combines TRBV18 with TRBJ1-4; D call uncertain. Germline values: CDR1 KGHSH, CDR2 LQKENI. Deletions cut 2 bases from V and 1 base from J, with 8 bases between. The CDR3 runs 15 residues. Here the CDR3 reads CASSPGQQTNEKLFF. In DNA form, the CDR3 reads TGTGCCAGCTCACCAGGGCAGCAAACTAATGAAAAACTGTTTTTT.

V and J are TRBV7-6 and TRBJ2-5; TRBD2 matches 7 bases. The CDR3 runs to 16 residues. Germline V CDR1 and CDR2: SGHVS, FNYEAQ. J was trimmed by 0 bases and V by 1 base; bases with no gene match: 5. CDR3 in DNA: TGTGCCAGCAGCTTAGGGGCTAGCGGCTACCAAGAGACCCAGTACTTC. Translating it yields CASSLGASGYQETQYF.

The table lists this clone with many counts. The V gene is TRBV27, the J gene TRBJ2-1; the D gene is possibly TRBD1 (6 bases). The ends were cut back, 2 bases at V and 2 bases at J, with 10 bases in the middle. The CDR3 sequence is 15 residues long. Germline loops: CDR1 MNHEY, CDR2 SMNVEV (reference sequence). CDR3 loop: CASSLRRGPYNEQFF. As DNA, the CDR3 is TGTGCCAGCAGTTTACGCAGGGGTCCCTACAATGAGCAGTTCTTC.

This clone was picked up many times. CDR3 sequence (DNA): TGTGCCAGCAGTTACGGGACCCCAGGGGGCTCCTACGAGCAGTACTTC. It specifies CASSYGTPGGSYEQYF. The chain joins TRBV6-5 to TRBJ2-5; 7 nucleotides align to TRBD1. The closer fit of TRBJ2-7 to the DNA end suggests the J call may be wrong. Germline values: CDR1 MNHEY, CDR2 SVGAGI. CDR3 length: 16 amino acids.

The J gene is TRBJ2-1, the V gene TRBV9, with 12 positions matching TRBD2. The CDR3 is made up of 16 amino acids. Per germline, CDR1 SGDLS and CDR2 YYNGEE. Trimming cost V 5 bases and J 6 bases; bases outside gene matches: 9. CDR3 loop: CASSLKWGLAGNEQFF. CDR3 bases: TGTGCCAGCAGTTTGAAGTGGGGACTAGCGGGCAATGAGCAGTTCTTC.

This clone has only a few counts. The rearrangement links TRBV9 to TRBJ1-4; a possible D gene is TRBD1 (5 bases). Between the trimmed V and J ends, which lost 0 bases and 7 bases, there was a span of 13 bases. Germline CDR1 is SGDLS and CDR2 is YYNGEE. The CDR3 totals 15 residues. The CDR3, as DNA: TGTGCCAGCAGCGTAGCAGCGGGGAGGGGTGAAAAACTGTTTTTT. This encodes CASSVAAGRGEKLFF.

This chain's CDR3 is CASSTQGGVKQYF. The CDR3 DNA follows: TGTGCCAGCAGCACCCAGGGGGGGGTTAAGCAGTACTTC. The chain employs TRBV7-2 and TRBJ2-7; TRBD1 or TRBD2 may be the D gene (7 bases each). The CDR3 is 13 amino acids. Germline CDR1 is SGHTA and CDR2 is FQGNSA. Trimming removed 5 bases at V and 8 bases at J, with 16 bases between.